The 23 T cell receptor beta chains below all came from one sample that was sequenced in a study of human T cells and chemical hapten exposure. Time point specified: healthy volunteer bleed at 6 weeks. Researchers extracted total RNA from unfractionated whole blood. TCRdb reprocessed the RACE reads with MiXCR, giving one entry per CDR3 protein. The table has roughly 43,000 distinct CDR3 sequences, roughly 3.5% seen once; the top ten hold 5.6%. Sequencing input: whole blood. These receptors were obtained from a human donor in good health. Some clones in this sample may be carry-over from other donors' samples.

This clonotype has ten or more counts. The gene calls are TRBV7-9 and TRBJ2-7; D may match TRBD1 or TRBD2 (5 bases each). V was cut by 7 bases and J by 3 bases, with 16 bases left in between. The CDR3 covers 14 residues. Germline loops: CDR1 SEHNR, CDR2 FQNEAQ (reference sequence). CDR3 loop: CASTLREAVYEQYF. In DNA, the CDR3 is TGTGCCAGCACCCTCAGGGAAGCGGTCTACGAGCAGTACTTC.

This clonotype came up many times. The CDR3 reads CASSDPRGSGSYEQYF. The CDR3 region has the DNA TGTGCCAGCAGTGATCCAAGAGGTAGCGGGAGTTACGAGCAGTACTTC. The genes are TRBV28 and TRBJ2-7; 9 bases match TRBD2. Germline assignment: CDR1 MDHEN and CDR2 SYDVKM. CDR3 size: 16 residues. Unmatched junction bases numbered 12, after V lost 5 bases and J lost 4 bases.

This clonotype was seen a handful of times. The chain uses TRBV28 and TRBJ1-1; 8 bases agree with TRBD1. The V gene end was trimmed by 8 bases and the J gene end by 7 bases; junction bases not matched to a gene: 9. CDR3 length: 13 residues. Germline loops: CDR1 MDHEN, CDR2 SYDVKM. CDR3 sequence: CASGLQGGLEAFF. In DNA, the CDR3 is TGTGCCAGCGGACTACAGGGGGGGCTTGAAGCTTTCTTT. The complete variable domain, with remaining parts taken from reference TRBV28 and TRBJ1-1, reads DVKVTQSSRYLVKRTGEKVFLECVQDMDHENMFWYRQDPGLGLRLIYFSYDVKMKEKGDIPEGYSVSREKKERFSLILESASTNQTSMYLCASGLQGGLEAFFGQGTRLTVV.

This clonotype showed up many times. The chain has TRBV14 and TRBJ2-1; the D gene is possibly TRBD2 (6 bases). Between the trimmed V and J ends, which lost 1 base and 6 bases, there was a span of 10 bases. CDR3 length: 14 amino acids. CDR1 and CDR2 (germline): SGHDN, FVKESK. The DNA of the CDR3 is TGTGCCAGCAGCCAAGTCCGGGGGACCAATGAGCAGTTCTTC. It translates to CASSQVRGTNEQFF.

The genes are TRBV6-6 and TRBJ1-1; D uncertain. V lost 2 bases, J lost 6 bases, and 16 bases lay in between. CDR1 MNHNY and CDR2 SVGAGI come from the germline V gene (reference sequence). CDR3 length: 15 residues. Here the CDR3 DNA reads TGTGCCAGCAGTTACCCCTTAAGTGGGCGTCCTGAAGCTTTCTTT. This codes for CASSYPLSGRPEAFF.

The chain joins TRBV3-1 to TRBJ2-1; D might be TRBD1 (5 bases). The V gene lost 8 bases and the J gene lost 9 bases, with 14 bases spanning the gap. This CDR3 contains 12 residues. Per germline, CDR1 LGHDT and CDR2 YNNKEL (reference sequence). The CDR3 DNA follows: TGTGCCAGCTTACAGGCTGGCGGTGAGCAGTTCTTC. Encoded protein: CASLQAGGEQFF.

This clonotype turned up a few times. The rearrangement uses TRBV7-2 and TRBJ1-5; D ambiguous. The CDR3 consists of 15 residues. V was shortened by 1 base and J by 4 bases, with 11 bases between the two germline ends. Germline loops: CDR1 SGHTA, CDR2 FQGNSA. CDR3 DNA sequence: TGTGCCAGCAGCTTAGAAGGCCGTAGGAATCAGCCCCAGCATTTT. The encoded protein is CASSLEGRRNQPQHF.

This clonotype was seen at least ten times. This rearrangement joins TRBV20-1 to TRBJ2-7, with 10 bases identical to TRBD2. V was clipped by 4 bases and J by 3 bases; unmatched bases: 9. The germline CDR1 and CDR2 sequences are DFQATT and SNEGSKA (reference sequence). The CDR3 length is 15 residues. The CDR3 protein is CSAMRTSGLNYEQYF. Here the CDR3 DNA reads TGCAGTGCTATGAGGACTAGCGGACTAAACTACGAGCAGTACTTC.

This clonotype was counted many times. V and J are TRBV6-5 and TRBJ2-5; TRBD1 might be the D (6 bases). The CDR3 sequence is 15 residues long. V was pared by 0 bases and J by 1 base, with 9 bases between. Germline V CDR1 and CDR2: MNHEY, SVGAGI. Here the CDR3 DNA reads TGTGCCAGCAGTTACTCGTCAGGGGTCCAAGAGACCCAGTACTTC. Its protein product is CASSYSSGVQETQYF.

This clonotype was observed at least ten times. V gene TRBV28 combines with J gene TRBJ2-1; no firm D call. CDR1 is MDHEN, CDR2 SYDVKM, per germline. Trimming stripped 2 bases from V and 4 bases from J, with 12 bases between. This CDR3 has 15 amino acids. DNA of the CDR3: TGTGCCAGCAGTTTAACTTTTCCCGGGTACAATGAGCAGTTCTTC. Residues: CASSLTFPGYNEQFF. Complete variable domain (other parts from reference TRBV28 and TRBJ2-1): DVKVTQSSRYLVKRTGEKVFLECVQDMDHENMFWYRQDPGLGLRLIYFSYDVKMKEKGDIPEGYSVSREKKERFSLILESASTNQTSMYLCASSLTFPGYNEQFFGPGTRLTVL.

The CDR3 spells CASAEEGPPHQPQHF. The CDR3, as DNA: TGCGCCAGCGCTGAGGAGGGGCCCCCCCATCAGCCCCAGCATTTT. This sequence joins TRBV5-1 and TRBJ1-5; D might be TRBD1 (5 bases). The CDR3 is made up of 15 amino acids. CDR1 and CDR2 (germline): SGHRS, YFSETQ. Trimming took 7 bases from V and 5 from J, leaving 19 bases between them.

This clonotype was detected ten times or more. J is TRBJ1-2 and V is TRBV6-2 or TRBV6-3, with TRBD1 identical over 7 bases. Germline V gene sequence: CDR1 MNHEY, CDR2 SVGEGT. The CDR3 runs 16 residues. V was clipped by 7 bases and J by 0 bases; unmatched bases: 11. This CDR3 reads CASTIHPTGTNYGYTF. For the CDR3, the DNA is TGTGCCAGCACCATTCACCCGACAGGGACTAACTATGGCTACACCTTC.

The CDR3 DNA is TGTGCCAGCCTGCCTGTACGTAACACTGAAGCTTTCTTT. Protein product: CASLPVRNTEAFF. The chain couples TRBV18 to TRBJ1-1; D gene unclear. V was trimmed by 8 bases and J by 2 bases, leaving 12 bases between them. The V gene's germline CDR1 is KGHSH and CDR2 LQKENI. This CDR3 region has 13 residues. Based on the CDR3 plus reference TRBV18 and TRBJ1-1, the full variable domain is NAGVMQNPRHLVRRRGQEARLRCSPMKGHSHVYWYRQLPEEGLKFMVYLQKENIIDESGMPKERFSAEFPKEGPSILRIQQVVRGDSAAYFCASLPVRNTEAFFGQGTRLTVV.

The chain has TRBV27 and TRBJ2-7, with D perhaps being TRBD1 or TRBD2 (6 bases each). With 3 bases removed from V and 3 bases from J, the gap between germline ends came to 12 bases. The CDR3 covers 14 residues. Germline CDR1 reads MNHEY; CDR2 reads SMNVEV (reference sequence). The CDR3 loop is CASSFVGGGYEQYF. CDR3 DNA sequence: TGTGCCAGCAGTTTCGTCGGGGGCGGCTACGAGCAGTACTTC.

Remarks on this clonotype: Its ends do not fully match the called genes, so a read error is possible. This chain uses TRBV11-2 with TRBJ2-5; D ambiguous. CDR3 length: 14 residues. Germline-derived CDR1 and CDR2 are SGHAT and FQNNGV. CDR3 amino acids: CVSSLVTTQESQYF. In DNA form, the CDR3 reads TGTGTCAGCAGCTTAGTAACTACTCAAGAGTCCCAGTACTTC. The variable domain in full, with the rest retrieved from reference TRBV11-2 and TRBJ2-5, is EAGVAQSPRYKIIEKRQSVAFWCNPISGHATLYWYQQILGQGPKLLIQFQNNGVVDDSQLPKDRFSAERLKGVDSTLKIQPAKLEDSAVYLCVSSLVTTQESQYFGPGTRLLVL.

The gene calls are TRBV6-1 and TRBJ2-5; tentatively, D is TRBD1 or TRBD2 (5 bases each). The germline gives CDR1 MNHNS, CDR2 SASEGT. The V gene lost 3 bases and the J gene lost 0 bases, with 14 bases spanning the gap. CDR3 length: 16 residues. The DNA for the CDR3 is TGTGCCAGCAGTGACGCCGGGGCCGTGTACCAAGAGACCCAGTACTTC. This gives the protein CASSDAGAVYQETQYF.

Ten or more counts support this clonotype. The V and J genes are TRBV5-1 and TRBJ1-1, with a tentative D call TRBD1 (6 bases). Per the germline V gene, CDR1 is SGHRS and CDR2 is YFSETQ. V was trimmed by 1 base and J by 4 bases, leaving 11 bases between them. The CDR3 contains 14 residues. The CDR3 reads CASSLYQGSTEAFF. The DNA of the CDR3 is TGCGCCAGCAGCTTGTATCAGGGGAGCACTGAAGCTTTCTTT.

The chain's CDR3 is CASSFTGTRELFF. Here the CDR3 DNA reads TGTGCCAGCAGCTTCACGGGGACCCGGGAGCTGTTTTTT. This rearrangement joins TRBV7-3 to TRBJ2-2; D might be TRBD1 or TRBD2, each matching 5 bases. V shed 3 bases and J shed 9 bases, with 11 bases lying between them. The germline V gene encodes CDR1 SGHTA and CDR2 FQGTGA. The CDR3 is 13 amino acids.

In this sample, this clonotype turned up many times. J is TRBJ1-2 and V is TRBV24-1; D might be TRBD1 (6 bases). The germline V gene has CDR1 KGHDR and CDR2 SFDVKD. The germline V and J ends were trimmed by 4 bases and 4 bases, with 9 bases remaining between them. This CDR3 contains 13 residues. The DNA for the CDR3 is TGTGCCACCAGTGAGACAGGTTCCTATGGCTACACCTTC. Its translation: CATSETGSYGYTF.

This clonotype has ten or more counts. The V gene is TRBV7-2, the J gene TRBJ2-3, with TRBD2 identical over 10 bases. The germline gives CDR1 SGHTA, CDR2 FQGNSA. With 5 bases clipped from V and 2 bases from J, the junction kept 4 bases outside the gene matches. This CDR3 region has 15 residues. In DNA, the CDR3 is TGTGCCAGCAGCATAGGACTAGCGGTCACAGATACGCAGTATTTT. The encoded protein is CASSIGLAVTDTQYF.

In this sample, this clonotype turned up a few times. The V gene is TRBV28, the J gene TRBJ2-3; TRBD1 is a possible D gene (5 bases). The CDR3 consists of 17 residues. CDR1 and CDR2 from the germline V gene are MDHEN and SYDVKM. Trimming cost V 0 bases and J 0 bases, with 13 bases left between them. The CDR3 spells CASSLWDTRPSTDTQYF. The CDR3 bases are TGTGCCAGCAGTTTATGGGACACCCGTCCTAGCACAGATACGCAGTATTTT.

The sample holds many counts of this clonotype. An end of the junction does not agree with germline; a read error may underlie this. V and J are TRBV4-3 and TRBJ2-1; 8 positions match TRBD2. The CDR3 length is 14 residues. Germline V gene sequence: CDR1 LGHNA, CDR2 YSLEER. The CDR3 DNA follows: TGTGCCAGCAGCCAAGAGGGGGGAGCGGGAGCCTCCTTCTTC. This encodes CASSQEGGAGASFF.

This clonotype was seen at least ten times. The V call is TRBV29-1, the J call TRBJ2-5; D call uncertain. Germline assignment: CDR1 SQVTM and CDR2 ANQGSEA. Trimming removed 1 base from V and 7 bases from J, with 10 bases in between. The CDR3 consists of 12 residues. CDR3: CSVEGPGGTQYF. CDR3 DNA: TGCAGCGTTGAAGGGCCCGGCGGGACCCAGTACTTC.